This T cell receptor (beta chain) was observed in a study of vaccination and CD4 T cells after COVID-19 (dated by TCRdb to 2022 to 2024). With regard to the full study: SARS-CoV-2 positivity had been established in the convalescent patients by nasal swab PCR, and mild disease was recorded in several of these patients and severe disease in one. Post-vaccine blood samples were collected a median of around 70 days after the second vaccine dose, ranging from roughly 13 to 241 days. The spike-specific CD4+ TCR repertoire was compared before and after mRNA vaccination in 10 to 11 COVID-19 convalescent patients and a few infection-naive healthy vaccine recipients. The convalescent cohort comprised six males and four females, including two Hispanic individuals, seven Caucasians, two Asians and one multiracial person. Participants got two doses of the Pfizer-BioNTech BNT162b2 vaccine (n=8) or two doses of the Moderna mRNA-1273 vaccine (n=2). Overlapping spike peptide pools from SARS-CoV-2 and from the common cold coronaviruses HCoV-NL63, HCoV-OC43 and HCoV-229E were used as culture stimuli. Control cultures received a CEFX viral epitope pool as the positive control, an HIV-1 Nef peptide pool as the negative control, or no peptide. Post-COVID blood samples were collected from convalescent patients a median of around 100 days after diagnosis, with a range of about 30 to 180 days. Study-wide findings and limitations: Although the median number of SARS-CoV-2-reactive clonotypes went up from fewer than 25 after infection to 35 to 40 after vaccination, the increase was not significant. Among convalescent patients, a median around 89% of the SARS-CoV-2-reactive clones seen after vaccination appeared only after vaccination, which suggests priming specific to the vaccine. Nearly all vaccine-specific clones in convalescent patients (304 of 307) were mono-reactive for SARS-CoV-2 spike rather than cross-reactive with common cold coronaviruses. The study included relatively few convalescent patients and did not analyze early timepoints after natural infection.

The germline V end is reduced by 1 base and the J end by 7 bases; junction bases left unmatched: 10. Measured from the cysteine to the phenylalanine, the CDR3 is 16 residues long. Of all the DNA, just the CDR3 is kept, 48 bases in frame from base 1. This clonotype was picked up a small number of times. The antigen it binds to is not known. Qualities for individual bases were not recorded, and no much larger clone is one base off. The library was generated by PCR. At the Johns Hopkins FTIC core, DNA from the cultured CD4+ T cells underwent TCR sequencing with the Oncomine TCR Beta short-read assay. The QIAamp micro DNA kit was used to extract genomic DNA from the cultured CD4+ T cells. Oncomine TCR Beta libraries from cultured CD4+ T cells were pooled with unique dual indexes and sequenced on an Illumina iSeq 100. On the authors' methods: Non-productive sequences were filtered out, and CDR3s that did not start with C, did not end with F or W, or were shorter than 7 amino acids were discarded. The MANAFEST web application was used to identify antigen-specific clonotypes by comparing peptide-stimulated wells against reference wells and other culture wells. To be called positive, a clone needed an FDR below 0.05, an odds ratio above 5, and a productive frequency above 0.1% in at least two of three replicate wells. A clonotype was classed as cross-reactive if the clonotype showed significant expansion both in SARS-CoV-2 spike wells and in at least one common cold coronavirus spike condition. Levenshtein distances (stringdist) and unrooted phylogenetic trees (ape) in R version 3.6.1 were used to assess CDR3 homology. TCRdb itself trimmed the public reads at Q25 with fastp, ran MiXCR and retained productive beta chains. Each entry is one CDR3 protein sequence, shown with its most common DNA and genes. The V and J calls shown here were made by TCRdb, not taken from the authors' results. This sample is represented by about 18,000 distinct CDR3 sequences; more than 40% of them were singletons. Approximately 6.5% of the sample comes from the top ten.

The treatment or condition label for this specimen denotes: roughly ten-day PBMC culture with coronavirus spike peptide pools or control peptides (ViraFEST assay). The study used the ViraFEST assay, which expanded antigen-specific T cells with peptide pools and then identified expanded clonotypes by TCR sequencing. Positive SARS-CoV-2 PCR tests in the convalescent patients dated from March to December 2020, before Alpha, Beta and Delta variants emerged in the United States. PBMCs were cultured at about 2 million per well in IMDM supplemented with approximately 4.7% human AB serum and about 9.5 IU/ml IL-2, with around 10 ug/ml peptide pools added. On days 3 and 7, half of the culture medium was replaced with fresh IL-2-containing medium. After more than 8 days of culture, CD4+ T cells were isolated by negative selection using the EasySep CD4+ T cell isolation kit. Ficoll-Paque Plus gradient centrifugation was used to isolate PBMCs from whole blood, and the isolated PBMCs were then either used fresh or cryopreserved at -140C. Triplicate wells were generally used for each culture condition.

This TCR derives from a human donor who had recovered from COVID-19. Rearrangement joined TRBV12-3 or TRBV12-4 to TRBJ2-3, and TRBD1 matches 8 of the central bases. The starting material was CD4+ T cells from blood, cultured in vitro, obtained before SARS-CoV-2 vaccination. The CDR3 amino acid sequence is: CASSLGAQGGRYTQYF. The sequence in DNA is TGTGCCAGCAGTTTAGGGGCACAGGGGGGAAGGTATACGCAGTATTTT.